This T cell receptor (beta chain) was identified during a study of blood T cell repertoires in COVID-19. Whole-study context: Nucleic acid was either cDNA or gDNA, and it came from T cells, B-cell-depleted T cells, or PBMCs.

This CDR3 has 17 residues. CDR1 and CDR2 from the germline V gene are MDHEN and SYDVKM. J lost 6 bases, V lost 4 bases, and 12 bases had no gene match. As processed by the authors: The assay estimated nucleated cells by amplifying reference gene primers. TCRdb keeps only in-frame clones here, not all; method: immunoSEQ multiplex PCR. D and trimming were read from the DNA, whereas the V and J calls and clone size are those reported in that table. The repertoire holds some 250,000 clones, with roughly 84% as singletons. Source material: peripheral blood. The gene calls are TRBV28 and TRBJ2-1; TRBD2 agrees at 10 bases. This TCR was recovered from a man between 60 and 70 years old with acute or convalescent COVID-19. CDR3 sequence reads: CASSYHLSGRVGNEQFF. The DNA of the CDR3 is TGTGCCAGCAGTTATCATCTCAGCGGGAGGGTCGGCAATGAGCAGTTCTTC.